This T cell receptor beta chain was found in a study of beta chain features in type 1 diabetes. Study in general: About 110,000,000 sorted cells were examined across all samples. The study, taken as a whole, reports: People with Type 1 diabetes carried modestly yet significantly shorter TCRB CDR3s in all four CD4+ subsets.

Comments on this clone: As yet, its antigen is unknown.

V shed 8 bases and J 0 bases; nucleotides not matched to a gene: 9. The V gene's germline CDR1 is ENHRY and CDR2 SYGVKD. The CDR3 totals 15 residues. TCRB transcripts that were expressed got sequenced, as all of the isolated RNA had been reverse transcribed. Assay: immunoSEQ multiplex PCR; the TCRdb copy retains only in-frame clones and omits some. The data contain 500,000 to 650,000 clones, 9.5% to 15% of them singletons. The V and J genes are TRBV10-3 and TRBJ1-2; 7 nucleotides align to TRBD1. Sequences were obtained from naive CD4+ T cells from blood. The TCR sequence derives from a man aged 25 to 40 with type 1 diabetes. The chain's CDR3 is CAISDRPRANYGYTF. CDR3 DNA: TGTGCCATCTCGGACAGGCCTAGGGCTAACTATGGCTACACCTTC.